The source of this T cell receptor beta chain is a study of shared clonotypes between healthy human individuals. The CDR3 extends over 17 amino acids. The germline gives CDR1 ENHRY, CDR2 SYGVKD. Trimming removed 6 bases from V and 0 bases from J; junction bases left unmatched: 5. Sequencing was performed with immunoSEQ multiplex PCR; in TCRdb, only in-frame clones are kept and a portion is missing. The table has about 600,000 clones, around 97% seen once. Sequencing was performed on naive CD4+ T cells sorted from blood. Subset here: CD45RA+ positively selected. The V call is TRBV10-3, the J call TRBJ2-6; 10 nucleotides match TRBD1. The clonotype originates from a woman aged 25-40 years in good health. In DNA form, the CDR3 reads TGTGCCATCAGAGGGACAGGGGAGAGCTCTGGGGCCAACGTCCTGACTTTC. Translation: CAIRGTGESSGANVLTF.